What follows is one TCR beta chain and its context. No cognate antigen has been identified for it. The junction does not match germline at one end; this may be a read error. This entry comes from a study of CD4 and CD8 cells across lung adenocarcinoma regions (dated by TCRdb to 2017 to 2018). General notes on the study: To look at intratumor heterogeneity in the T cell receptor repertoire, the study compared tumor centers against tumor margins.

The donors were patients who had localized lung adenocarcinoma, which is a subtype of non-small cell lung cancer. These samples came from the margins of localized lung adenocarcinomas. For TCR repertoire analysis, CD4+ T cells taken from tumor tissue were profiled apart from CD8+ T cells. Library preparation was by PCR. The instrument was a HiSeq X Ten. The public reads were quality trimmed at Q25 with fastp and then assembled into clones with MiXCR by TCRdb, keeping productive beta chains. Each record represents a unique CDR3 protein, reported with the most common genes and DNA among its rows. The sample table contains 6,500 to 8,000 distinct CDR3 sequences; only one count was recorded for around 46% of them. The ten largest clones add up to around a third of the sample. CDR1 and CDR2 are drawn from the germline V gene: MNHGY, SAAAGT. The CDR3 measures 11 amino acids from cysteine to phenylalanine. The read is trimmed to its CDR3 DNA, 33 bases read in frame from base 1.

Sequenced sample: CD4+ T cells from the margin of a lung tumor. Per the publication, the cell subset or site label means: tumor margin region. The rearrangement combines TRBV6-8 with TRBJ2-5, with TRBD1 as a weak D call on 5 bases. The sequence was collected from a male donor with lung adenocarcinoma. The CD4 and CD8 labels of this study may be unreliable. This receptor carries the CDR3 CGGRYTDTQYF. Read as DNA, the sequence is TGTGGGGGCAGGTACACAGATACCCAGTACTTT.